Each of the 27 T cell receptor beta chains below was sequenced from the same sample in a study of blood T cell repertoires in COVID-19. Profiling relied on immunoSEQ multiplex PCR, and the TCRdb table lists in-frame clones only, not all of them. The sample lists 110,000 or so clones; over 75% were seen once. The sample consisted of peripheral blood. The receptors here all came from a woman between 50 and 59 years old with acute or convalescent COVID-19.

This chain joins TRBV9 and TRBJ2-7; a possible D gene is TRBD1 (7 bases). Germline V gene lookup returns CDR1 SGDLS and CDR2 YYNGEE. The germline V and J ends were trimmed by 3 bases and 4 bases, with 14 bases remaining between them. This CDR3 has 14 residues. DNA of the CDR3: TGTGCCAGCAGCGAGGGCAGGGGGGTATACGAGCAGTACTTC. Its translation is CASSEGRGVYEQYF.

V and J are TRBV18 and TRBJ2-1; D perhaps matches TRBD1 (6 bases). This CDR3 spans 14 amino acids. V was pared by 3 bases and J by 4 bases, with 10 bases between. Germline CDR1 KGHSH, CDR2 LQKENI. As DNA, the CDR3 is TGTGCCAGCTCACCGACGGACAGTTACAATGAGCAGTTCTTC. Its protein is CASSPTDSYNEQFF.

The chain links TRBV18 to TRBJ1-2; D not resolved. The CDR3 has 15 residues. Trimming stripped 6 bases from V and 7 bases from J, with 21 bases between. Germline assignment: CDR1 KGHSH and CDR2 LQKENI. This CDR3 is CASSEATDVGGGYTF. CDR3 coding DNA: TGTGCCAGCTCCGAGGCCACTGACGTTGGAGGTGGCTACACCTTC.

The chain has TRBV7-9 and TRBJ1-1, with D possibly being TRBD1 (5 bases). The V end lost 3 bases, the J end lost 0 bases, and 17 bases lay between the germline ends. CDR3 size: 17 residues. Germline V lookup: CDR1 SEHNR, CDR2 FQNEAQ (reference sequence). CDR3 residues: CASSLMGGALVNTEAFF. In nucleotides, the CDR3 is TGTGCCAGCAGCTTGATGGGTGGGGCTTTGGTGAACACTGAAGCTTTCTTT.

J is TRBJ1-5 and V is TRBV7-2; D not resolved. The germline V gene encodes CDR1 SGHTA and CDR2 FQGNSA. This CDR3 is built from 15 residues. V lost 5 bases and J 0 bases, leaving 11 bases between the germline ends. The CDR3 coding sequence is TGTGCCAGCAGCGCCCAGGTTTATAGCAATCAGCCCCAGCATTTT. It translates to CASSAQVYSNQPQHF.

The rearrangement joins TRBV5-1 to TRBJ1-1; 7 bases are a match to TRBD1. CDR1 and CDR2 from the germline V gene are SGHRS and YFSETQ. V trimming: 4 bases; J trimming: 4 bases; junction bases outside the gene matches: 4. The CDR3 length is 13 residues. CDR3 region: CASSTQGSTEAFF. The CDR3 bases are TGCGCCAGCAGCACACAGGGGAGCACTGAAGCTTTCTTT.

This clone was seen once. CDR3 region: CASRVAGSYEQYF. The CDR3 DNA sequence: TGTGCCAGCAGGGTAGCGGGGTCCTACGAGCAGTACTTC. The chain has TRBV28 and TRBJ2-7, with 8 bases that match TRBD2. The junction had 2 bases not matched to a gene; V was cut back by 6 bases and J by 1 base. Germline CDR1 is MDHEN and CDR2 is SYDVKM. The CDR3 extends over 13 amino acids.

The chain uses TRBV5-6 and TRBJ1-1; D is ambiguous. Germline lookup yields CDR1 SGHDT and CDR2 YYEEEE. Trimming took off 4 bases at V and 3 bases at J, with 19 bases between the two ends. CDR3 length: 16 residues. DNA for the CDR3: TGTGCCAGCAGCGCTCGGAGGGCGTTGATTGACACTGAAGCTTTCTTT. Protein: CASSARRALIDTEAFF.

The chain has TRBV5-1 and TRBJ2-7; D is perhaps TRBD2 (6 bases). In germline, CDR1 is SGHRS, CDR2 YFSETQ. V shed 4 bases and J shed 2 bases, with 13 bases lying between them. The CDR3 sequence is 14 residues long. The CDR3 region has the DNA TGCGCCAGCAGCGGGACTCCATTCCCCTACGAGCAGTACTTC. Translated: CASSGTPFPYEQYF.

This clone was found a few times. The chain couples TRBV2 to TRBJ1-5, with D maybe TRBD1 (6 bases). V lost 5 bases to trimming and J lost 5 bases, with 10 bases between them. Germline CDR1 is SNHLY and CDR2 is FYNNEI. The CDR3 totals 13 residues. As DNA, the CDR3 is TGTGCCAGCAGTACAGGGTTCGATCAGCCCCAGCATTTT. Encoded protein: CASSTGFDQPQHF.

The rearrangement uses TRBV14 and TRBJ1-4; no firm D call. The CDR3 totals 15 residues. CDR1 and CDR2 from the germline V gene are SGHDN and FVKESK. V was pared by 1 base and J by 0 bases, with 6 bases between. The CDR3 DNA is TGTGCCAGCAGCCAAGTTCCATCAACTAATGAAAAACTGTTTTTT. Translating gives CASSQVPSTNEKLFF.

The CDR3 DNA is TGTGCCAGTATTAGCGGGAGCTCCTATAATTCACCCCTCCACTTT. Translating it yields CASISGSSYNSPLHF. The chain is built from TRBV19 and TRBJ1-6; D is unclear. Trimming took off 7 bases at V and 0 bases at J, with 10 bases between the two ends. This CDR3 comprises 15 residues. Germline V gene data show CDR1 as LNHDA and CDR2 as SQIVND (reference sequence).

This chain connects TRBV4-1 to TRBJ2-7, with TRBD1 matching over 7 bases. Looked up from germline, CDR1 is MGHRA and CDR2 is YSYEKL. The CDR3 spans 15 residues. Unmatched junction bases numbered 10, after V lost 4 bases and J lost 4 bases. CDR3 protein: CASSPSLTGEYEQYF. CDR3 DNA: TGCGCCAGCAGCCCCTCTTTAACAGGGGAATACGAGCAGTACTTC.

The chain recombines TRBV19 with TRBJ2-7; D is perhaps TRBD1 (6 bases). V was pared by 5 bases and J by 3 bases, with 11 bases between. The CDR3 spans 13 residues. Per the germline V gene, CDR1 is LNHDA and CDR2 is SQIVND (reference sequence). The CDR3, as DNA: TGTGCCAGTAGTGGCCAGGGGATCTACGAGCAGTACTTC. This codes for CASSGQGIYEQYF. The variable domain in full, completed from reference TRBV19 and TRBJ2-7, reads DGGITQSPKYLFRKEGQNVTLSCEQNLNHDAMYWYRQDPGQGLRLIYYSQIVNDFQKGDIAEGYSVSREKKESFPLTVTSAQKNPTAFYLCASSGQGIYEQYFGPGTRLTVT.

The chain employs TRBV12-3 or TRBV12-4 and TRBJ1-2; D is undetermined. Trimming cost V 10 bases and J 8 bases, with 17 bases left between them. There are 12 residues in the CDR3. CDR3 sequence: CATRPPAEGYTF. For the CDR3, the DNA is TGTGCCACCCGACCTCCGGCGGAAGGCTACACCTTC.

The chain carries TRBV3-1 (or the pseudogene TRBV3-2) and TRBJ2-1; D not certain. Germline assignment: CDR1 LGHDT and CDR2 YNNKEL (reference sequence). The CDR3 has 14 residues. The V end lost 4 bases, the J end lost 1 base, and 8 bases lay between the germline ends. The CDR3 loop is CASSRAASYNEQFF. The CDR3 DNA is TGTGCCAGCAGCCGCGCGGCGTCCTACAATGAGCAGTTCTTC.

V is TRBV5-3 and J is TRBJ1-2; 7 nucleotides agree with TRBD1. TRBV5-3 is filed as an ORF, its function uncertain. The CDR3 totals 15 residues. Germline trimming cut 0 bases from V and 1 base from J; bases unmatched to any gene: 3. CDR3 nucleotides: TGTGCCAGAAGCTTGGACAGGGGTCTTAACTATGGCTACACCTTC. It encodes CARSLDRGLNYGYTF.

The CDR3 here is CASSRDRALSPLHF. The CDR3 bases are TGCGCCAGCAGCCGAGACAGGGCTCTGTCACCCCTCCACTTT. This chain uses TRBV4-1 with TRBJ1-6; 7 nucleotides match TRBD1. The CDR3 extends over 14 amino acids. Trimming took 4 bases from V and 10 from J; bases not matched to a gene: 7. Germline V gene sequence: CDR1 MGHRA, CDR2 YSYEKL.

The gene calls are TRBV6-5 and TRBJ2-1; 9 nucleotides align to TRBD1. The CDR3 is made up of 15 amino acids. Germline V lookup: CDR1 MNHEY, CDR2 SVGAGI. V was clipped by 0 bases and J by 6 bases; unmatched bases: 3. In nucleotides, the CDR3 is TGTGCCAGCAGTTACTCCAGGGACAGGGTCAATGAGCAGTTCTTC. Translated: CASSYSRDRVNEQFF.

The chain uses TRBV3-1 (or the pseudogene TRBV3-2) and TRBJ1-2; 8 bases are shared with TRBD1. The junction had 2 bases not matched to a gene; V was cut back by 3 bases and J by 5 bases. The CDR3 length is 13 residues. From germline, CDR1 is LGHDT and CDR2 YNNKEL (reference sequence). The CDR3 coding sequence is TGTGCCAGCAGCCACCGGACAGGGTATGGCTACACCTTC. Translated: CASSHRTGYGYTF.

The chain is built from TRBV10-3 and TRBJ1-4; D is unresolved. Between the trimmed V and J ends, which lost 2 bases and 7 bases, there was a span of 11 bases. Germline loops: CDR1 ENHRY, CDR2 SYGVKD. This CDR3 has 14 residues. CDR3 in amino acids: CAISEAEDGEKLFF. As DNA, the CDR3 is TGTGCCATCAGTGAGGCGGAGGATGGTGAAAAACTGTTTTTT.

CDR3 DNA sequence: TGCGCCAGCAGCCAAATAGCGGGGGTCACAGATACGCAGTATTTT. It is translated as CASSQIAGVTDTQYF. The rearrangement uses TRBV5-1 and TRBJ2-3; the match to TRBD2 covers 9 bases. V gave up 4 bases and J gave up 2 bases; unmatched junction bases: 5. The length of the CDR3 is 15 residues. Germline CDR1 and CDR2: SGHRS and YFSETQ. The full variable domain, rest sourced from reference TRBV5-1 and TRBJ2-3, is KAGVTQTPRYLIKTRGQQVTLSCSPISGHRSVSWYQQTPGQGLQFLFEYFSETQRNKGNFPGRFSGRQFSNSRSEMNVSTLELGDSALYLCASSQIAGVTDTQYFGPGTRLTVL.

This chain joins TRBV6-5 and TRBJ1-1; TRBD1 might be the D (5 bases). The V and J ends lost 0 bases and 0 bases respectively, with 8 bases between them. The CDR3 has 15 residues. In germline, CDR1 is MNHEY, CDR2 SVGAGI. CDR3 region: CASSYSRQLNTEAFF. CDR3 coding DNA: TGTGCCAGCAGTTACTCCCGACAGCTGAACACTGAAGCTTTCTTT.

This clone was picked up one time. The V call is TRBV6-5, the J call TRBJ2-7; 7 bases line up with TRBD1. Germline CDR1 is MNHEY and CDR2 is SVGAGI. Trimming cost V 7 bases and J 3 bases; bases outside gene matches: 12. The CDR3 is 15 amino acids. This CDR3 reads CASTSYRDSFYEQYF. The CDR3, as DNA: TGTGCCAGCACCTCGTATCGGGACAGTTTCTACGAGCAGTACTTC.

This rearrangement joins TRBV5-1 to TRBJ1-1; D unresolved. The CDR3 totals 14 residues. Germline V gene data show CDR1 as SGHRS and CDR2 as YFSETQ. Trimming removed 7 bases at V and 1 base at J, with 14 bases between. The DNA for the CDR3 is TGCGCCAGCGGCATATCATTCCCGAACACTGAAGCTTTCTTT. This sequence encodes CASGISFPNTEAFF.

The V call is TRBV6-5, the J call TRBJ1-6; TRBD1 agrees at 9 bases. The CDR3 is 15 residues long. Germline CDR1 reads MNHEY; CDR2 reads SVGAGI. Trimming removed 6 bases from V and 6 bases from J; junction bases left unmatched: 6. The CDR3: CASRGQGGVNSPLHF. The CDR3 DNA follows: TGTGCCAGCAGGGGACAGGGAGGGGTTAATTCACCCCTCCACTTT.

The chain couples TRBV6-5 to TRBJ2-1; 8 bases match TRBD2. Per germline, CDR1 MNHEY and CDR2 SVGAGI. This CDR3 has 15 residues. V lost 4 bases, J lost 6 bases, and 8 bases stayed unmatched. CDR3 residues: CASSSPRGGSNEQFF. The DNA for the CDR3 is TGTGCCAGCAGTTCCCCCCGGGGGGGGAGCAATGAGCAGTTCTTC.